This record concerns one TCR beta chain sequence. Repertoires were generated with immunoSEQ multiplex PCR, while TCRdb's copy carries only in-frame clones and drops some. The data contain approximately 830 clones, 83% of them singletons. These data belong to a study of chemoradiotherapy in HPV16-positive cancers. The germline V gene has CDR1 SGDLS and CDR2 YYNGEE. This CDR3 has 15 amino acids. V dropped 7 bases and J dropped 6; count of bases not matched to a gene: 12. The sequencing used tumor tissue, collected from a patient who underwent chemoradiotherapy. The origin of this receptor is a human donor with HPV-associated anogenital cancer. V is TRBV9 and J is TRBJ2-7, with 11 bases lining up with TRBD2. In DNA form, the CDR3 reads TGTGCCAGCGAAAATTATGGGACTAGCGGCGCCGAGCAGTACTTC. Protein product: CASENYGTSGAEQYF.